Listed below are T cell receptor beta chains from one sample, sequenced in a study of beta chain features in type 1 diabetes. Libraries were prepared by immunoSEQ multiplex PCR; TCRdb keeps only in-frame clonotypes and omits some of them. The profile covers about 400,000 clones, with about 12% appearing a single time and approximately 0.015% taken by the ten largest. The sample consisted of naive CD4+ T cells from blood. The receptors were gathered from a man between 18 and 35 years old in good health. Each CDR3 is given with its conserved first and last residue. Each record gives: V gene, clone size, D gene, J gene, CDR3 protein, CDR3 DNA. The D gene is left open where the match is weak. The size field is filled for only some rows; it gives once, few, many or a size class.

>TRBV30|few|.|TRBJ1-1
CASFRGNTEAFF
TGTGCCTCCTTTAGGGGGAACACTGAAGCTTTCTTT
>TRBV21-1|few|.|TRBJ2-1
CASWVGLASSYNEQFF
TGTGCCAGCTGGGTTGGACTTGCGAGCTCCTACAATGAGCAGTTCTTC
>TRBV9|.|TRBD2|TRBJ2-1
CASSAGTSEYNEQFF
TGTGCCAGCAGCGCGGGGACTAGCGAGTACAATGAGCAGTTCTTC
>TRBV2|few|.|TRBJ1-5
CASSGTGGRAQPQHF
TGTGCCAGCAGTGGGACGGGGGGGAGAGCTCAGCCCCAGCATTTT
>TRBV28|.|TRBD1|TRBJ2-7
CASRRQGSSYEQYF
TGTGCCAGCAGGAGACAGGGGTCCTCCTACGAGCAGTACTTC
>TRBV5-6|.|.|TRBJ2-2
CASRKGWRTGELFF
TGTGCCAGCAGGAAGGGGTGGCGCACCGGGGAGCTGTTTTTT
>TRBV7-2|few|TRBD2|TRBJ2-5
CASSRSTLGGETQYF
TGTGCCAGCAGCCGCTCGACCTTGGGGGGGGAGACCCAGTACTTC
>TRBV18|few|TRBD1|TRBJ1-5
CASSGPGQGFHSNQPQHF
TGTGCCAGCTCAGGTCCCGGACAGGGCTTTCATAGCAATCAGCCCCAGCATTTT
>TRBV29-1|.|TRBD2|TRBJ2-5
CSVLIRLAAFGTQYF
TGCAGCGTTCTCATACGACTAGCGGCCTTCGGGACCCAGTACTTC
>TRBV28|.|TRBD2|TRBJ2-5
CASRLAGATKRETQYF
TGTGCCAGCAGACTAGCGGGGGCTACAAAGCGGGAGACCCAGTACTTC
>TRBV5-8|few|TRBD2|TRBJ2-7
CASSFLRGGGFGYEQYF
TGTGCCAGCAGCTTCCTTAGAGGCGGGGGGTTCGGGTACGAGCAGTACTTC
>TRBV30|.|TRBD1|TRBJ2-7
CAREGTGTYEQYF
TGTGCCAGAGAGGGGACAGGGACCTACGAGCAGTACTTC
>TRBV29-1|few|.|TRBJ1-2
CSVGPPGTSNYGYTF
TGCAGCGTGGGCCCCCCCGGGACTTCTAACTATGGCTACACCTTC
>TRBV5-1|.|TRBD2|TRBJ2-3
CASSRGGTDTQYF
TGCGCCAGCAGTCGGGGGGGCACAGATACGCAGTATTTT
>TRBV7-8|few|.|TRBJ2-7
CASSLGRDSGYEQYF
TGTGCCAGCAGCTTAGGCCGGGACAGCGGGTACGAGCAGTACTTC
>TRBV5-4|.|TRBD2|TRBJ2-3
CASSPVAASGRDTQYF
TGTGCCAGCAGCCCGGTAGCGGCTAGCGGGAGAGATACGCAGTATTTT
>TRBV7-2|few|.|TRBJ1-1
CASSTQTDVNTEAFF
TGTGCCAGCAGCACACAGACAGACGTGAACACTGAAGCTTTCTTT
>TRBV7-7|.|.|TRBJ2-2
CASSLARSGAGELFF
TGTGCTAGCAGCTTAGCGAGGTCAGGGGCCGGGGAGCTGTTTTTT
>TRBV29-1|.|TRBD2|TRBJ2-1
CSVGRLAGESSYNEQFF
TGCAGCGTTGGGCGGCTAGCGGGGGAGAGCTCCTACAATGAGCAGTTCTTC
>TRBV4-3|few|TRBD2|TRBJ2-3
CASGRLAGVDTQYF
TGCGCCAGCGGAAGACTAGCGGGAGTGGATACGCAGTATTTT
>TRBV18|.|TRBD2|TRBJ2-7
CASSPGTGTSGYEQYF
TGTGCCAGCTCACCGGGGACCGGGACTAGCGGCTACGAGCAGTACTTC
>TRBV28|.|.|TRBJ2-4
CASSTLYIQYF
TGTGCCAGCAGTACTCTTTACATTCAGTACTTC
>TRBV19|.|TRBD2|TRBJ2-5
CASSQLPGGQETQYF
TGTGCCAGTAGTCAGCTGCCGGGGGGCCAAGAGACCCAGTACTTC
>TRBV4-1|.|.|TRBJ1-2
CASSQQGSLNYGYTF
TGCGCCAGCAGCCAACAGGGGTCCCTTAACTATGGCTACACCTTC
>TRBV29-1|few|.|TRBJ2-5
CSVTTGSWETQYF
TGCAGCGTTACGACAGGAAGTTGGGAGACCCAGTACTTC
>TRBV18|few|.|TRBJ2-5
CASSLSRVETQYF
TGTGCCAGCTCACTTTCCCGGGTAGAGACCCAGTACTTC
>TRBV6-6|.|.|TRBJ2-7
CASRSAGVSYEQYF
TGTGCCAGCAGGTCCGCGGGTGTCTCATACGAGCAGTACTTC
>TRBV27|.|TRBD1|TRBJ1-5
CASSYRGNQPQHF
TGTGCCAGCAGCTACAGGGGAAATCAGCCCCAGCATTTT
>TRBV20-1|.|TRBD2|TRBJ2-1
CSTGRLVEQFF
TGCAGTACCGGGAGGTTGGTTGAGCAGTTCTTC
>TRBV9|.|.|TRBJ1-1
CASEKGTGNTEAFF
TGTGCCAGTGAAAAAGGGACTGGGAACACTGAAGCTTTCTTT
>TRBV5-1|few|.|TRBJ2-5
CASSSGIEETQYF
TGCGCCAGCAGCTCGGGGATTGAAGAGACCCAGTACTTC
>TRBV28|few|.|TRBJ1-5
CASSPPLGSNQPQHF
TGTGCCAGCAGTCCTCCCCTAGGAAGCAATCAGCCCCAGCATTTT
>TRBV28|.|TRBD2|TRBJ2-3
CASSQRGSTDTQYF
TGTGCCAGCAGTCAGCGGGGGAGCACAGATACGCAGTATTTT
>TRBV30|many|.|TRBJ2-7
CAWSVQTGQEQYF
TGTGCCTGGAGTGTACAAACAGGGCAAGAGCAGTACTTC
>TRBV28|.|.|TRBJ1-6
CASSRTDSPLHF
TGTGCCAGCAGTCGGACAGATTCACCCCTCCACTTT
>TRBV19|few|.|TRBJ2-2
CASSMWQGTGELFF
TGTGCCAGTAGTATGTGGCAGGGGACCGGGGAGCTGTTTTTT
>TRBV29-1|.|TRBD1|TRBJ1-1
CSVDEGGNTEAFF
TGCAGCGTTGATGAAGGGGGCAACACTGAAGCTTTCTTT
>TRBV6-1|.|.|TRBJ1-4
CASSAGREGIGEKLFF
TGTGCCAGCAGTGCAGGGAGGGAGGGAATAGGCGAAAAACTGTTTTTT
>TRBV6-1|few|.|TRBJ2-2
CASSQSAGELFF
TGTGCCAGCAGCCAGTCCGCCGGGGAGCTGTTTTTT
>TRBV5-4|.|TRBD2|TRBJ2-3
CASSQGRGEDTQYF
TGTGCCAGCAGCCAAGGGAGGGGTGAAGATACGCAGTATTTT
>TRBV6-5|.|TRBD1|TRBJ2-3
CASRKTGGVTQYF
TGTGCCAGCAGAAAAACAGGGGGAGTTACGCAGTATTTT
>TRBV28|.|.|TRBJ2-7
CASSLGHREQYF
TGTGCCAGCAGTTTAGGGCACCGAGAGCAGTACTTC
>TRBV19|once|.|TRBJ1-5
CASSVEPNQPQHF
TGTGCCAGTAGTGTTGAGCCGAATCAGCCCCAGCATTTT
>TRBV5-6|.|TRBD2|TRBJ2-7
CASSLALGLAGGEQYF
TGTGCCAGCAGCTTGGCCCTCGGACTAGCGGGAGGAGAGCAGTACTTC
>TRBV5-1|.|TRBD1|TRBJ1-1
CASSVRQGMNTEAFF
TGCGCCAGCAGCGTCCGACAGGGTATGAACACTGAAGCTTTCTTT